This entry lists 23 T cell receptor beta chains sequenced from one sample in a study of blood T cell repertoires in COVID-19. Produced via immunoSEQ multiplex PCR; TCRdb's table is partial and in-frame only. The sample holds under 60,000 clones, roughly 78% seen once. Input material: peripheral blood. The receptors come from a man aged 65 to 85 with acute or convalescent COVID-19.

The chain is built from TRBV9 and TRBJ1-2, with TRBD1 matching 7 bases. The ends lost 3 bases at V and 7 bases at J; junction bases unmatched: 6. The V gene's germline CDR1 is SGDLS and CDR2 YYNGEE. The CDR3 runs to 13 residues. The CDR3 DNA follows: TGTGCCAGCAGCGCAGGGACAGTCTTTGGCTACACCTTC. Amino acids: CASSAGTVFGYTF. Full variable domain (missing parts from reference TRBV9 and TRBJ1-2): DSGVTQTPKHLITATGQRVTLRCSPRSGDLSVYWYQQSLDQGLQFLIQYYNGEERAKGNILERFSAQQFPDLHSELNLSSLELGDSALYFCASSAGTVFGYTFGSGTRLTVV.

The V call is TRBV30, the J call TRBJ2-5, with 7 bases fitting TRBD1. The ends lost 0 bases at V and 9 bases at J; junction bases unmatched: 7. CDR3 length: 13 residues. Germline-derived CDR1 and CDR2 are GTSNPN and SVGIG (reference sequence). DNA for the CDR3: TGTGCCTGGAGTGTAAAGGGGGCCTACCCCCAGTACTTC. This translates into CAWSVKGAYPQYF.

The CDR3 DNA follows: TGCGCCAGCAGAGGGGGGGCATTAAACCTTGACGAGCAGTACTTC. Translating gives CASRGGALNLDEQYF. The rearrangement joins TRBV5-1 to TRBJ2-7; TRBD2 is a possible D gene (7 bases). The CDR3 has 15 residues. Trimming took 5 bases from V and 5 from J, leaving 20 bases between them. Germline lookup yields CDR1 SGHRS and CDR2 YFSETQ.

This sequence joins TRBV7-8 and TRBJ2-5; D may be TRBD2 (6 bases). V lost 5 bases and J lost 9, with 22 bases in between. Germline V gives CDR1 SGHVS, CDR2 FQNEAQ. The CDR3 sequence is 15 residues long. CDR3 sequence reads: CASSVGTGNVLAQYF. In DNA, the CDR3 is TGTGCCAGCAGCGTCGGGACTGGGAATGTATTAGCCCAGTACTTC.

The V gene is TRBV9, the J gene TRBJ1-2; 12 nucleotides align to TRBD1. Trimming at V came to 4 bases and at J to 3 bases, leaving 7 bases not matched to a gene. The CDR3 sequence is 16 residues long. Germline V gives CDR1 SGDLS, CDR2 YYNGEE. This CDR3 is CASSPGTGGYDYGYTF. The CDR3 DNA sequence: TGTGCCAGCAGCCCGGGGACAGGGGGCTACGACTATGGCTACACCTTC.

The CDR3 sequence is CASSDRAQETQYF. The DNA for the CDR3 is TGTGCCAGCTCGGACAGGGCACAAGAGACCCAGTACTTC. The chain combines TRBV19 with TRBJ2-5; TRBD1 matches 8 bases. Germline trimming cut 9 bases from V and 2 bases from J; bases unmatched to any gene: 5. Germline V gene lookup returns CDR1 LNHDA and CDR2 SQIVND (reference sequence). The CDR3 is 13 amino acids.

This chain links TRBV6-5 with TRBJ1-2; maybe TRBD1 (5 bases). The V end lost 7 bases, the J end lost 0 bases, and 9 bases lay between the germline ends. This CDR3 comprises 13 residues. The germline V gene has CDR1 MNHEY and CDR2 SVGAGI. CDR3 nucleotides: TGTGCCAGCAACGCGGGGGCTAACTATGGCTACACCTTC. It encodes CASNAGANYGYTF.

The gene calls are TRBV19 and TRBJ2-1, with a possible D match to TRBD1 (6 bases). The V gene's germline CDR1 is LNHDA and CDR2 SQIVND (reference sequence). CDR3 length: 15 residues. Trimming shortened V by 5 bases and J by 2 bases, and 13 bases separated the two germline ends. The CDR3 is CASSLWTATYNEQFF. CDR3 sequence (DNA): TGTGCCAGTAGTCTTTGGACAGCCACCTACAATGAGCAGTTCTTC.

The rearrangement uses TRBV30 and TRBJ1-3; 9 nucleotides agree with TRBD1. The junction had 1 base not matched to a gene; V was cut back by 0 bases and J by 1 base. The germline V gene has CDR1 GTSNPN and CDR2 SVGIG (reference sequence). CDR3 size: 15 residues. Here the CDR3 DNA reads TGTGCCTGGAGTGTACAGGGGGCGTCTGGAAACACCATATATTTT. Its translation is CAWSVQGASGNTIYF.

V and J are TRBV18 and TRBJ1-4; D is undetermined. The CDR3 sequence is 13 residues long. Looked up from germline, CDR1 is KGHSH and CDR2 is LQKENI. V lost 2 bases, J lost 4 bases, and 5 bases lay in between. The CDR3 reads CASSPGLNEKLFF. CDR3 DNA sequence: TGTGCCAGCTCACCAGGGCTTAATGAAAAACTGTTTTTT.

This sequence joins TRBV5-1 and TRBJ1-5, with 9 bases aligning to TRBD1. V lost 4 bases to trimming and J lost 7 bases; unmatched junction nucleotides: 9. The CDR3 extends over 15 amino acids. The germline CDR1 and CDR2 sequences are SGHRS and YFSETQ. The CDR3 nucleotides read TGCGCCAGCAGCCTTACAGGGGGCGCACGCCAGCCCCAGCATTTT. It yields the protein CASSLTGGARQPQHF.

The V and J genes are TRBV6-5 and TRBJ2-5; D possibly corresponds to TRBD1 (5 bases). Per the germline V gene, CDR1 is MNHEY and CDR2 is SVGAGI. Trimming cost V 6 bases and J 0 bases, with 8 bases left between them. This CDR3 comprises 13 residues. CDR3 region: CASSQGYQETQYF. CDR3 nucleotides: TGTGCCAGCAGCCAGGGTTACCAAGAGACCCAGTACTTC.

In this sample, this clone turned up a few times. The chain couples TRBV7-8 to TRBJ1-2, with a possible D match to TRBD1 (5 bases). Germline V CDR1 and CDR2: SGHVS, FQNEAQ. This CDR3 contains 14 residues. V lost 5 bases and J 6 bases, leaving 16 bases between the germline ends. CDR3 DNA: TGTGCCAGCAGCGTTATGGAGGGGAGACATGGCTACACCTTC. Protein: CASSVMEGRHGYTF.

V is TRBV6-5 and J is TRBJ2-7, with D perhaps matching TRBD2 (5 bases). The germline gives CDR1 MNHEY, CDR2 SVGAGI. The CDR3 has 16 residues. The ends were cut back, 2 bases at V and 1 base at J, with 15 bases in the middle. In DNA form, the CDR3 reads TGTGCCAGCAGTTACGAAGCTAGCAGATTATCCTACGAGCAGTACTTC. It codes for CASSYEASRLSYEQYF.

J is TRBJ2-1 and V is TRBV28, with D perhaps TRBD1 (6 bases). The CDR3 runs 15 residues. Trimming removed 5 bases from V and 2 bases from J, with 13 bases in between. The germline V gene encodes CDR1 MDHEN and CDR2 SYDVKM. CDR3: CASSRPGHPYNEQFF. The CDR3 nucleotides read TGTGCCAGCAGTCGACCGGGACATCCCTACAATGAGCAGTTCTTC.

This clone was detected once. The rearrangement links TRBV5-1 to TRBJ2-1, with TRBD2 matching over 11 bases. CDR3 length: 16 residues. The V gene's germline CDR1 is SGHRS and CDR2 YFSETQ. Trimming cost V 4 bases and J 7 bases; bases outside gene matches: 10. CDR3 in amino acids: CASSQATSGGLNEQFF. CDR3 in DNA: TGCGCCAGCAGCCAGGCCACTAGCGGGGGCCTAAATGAGCAGTTCTTC.

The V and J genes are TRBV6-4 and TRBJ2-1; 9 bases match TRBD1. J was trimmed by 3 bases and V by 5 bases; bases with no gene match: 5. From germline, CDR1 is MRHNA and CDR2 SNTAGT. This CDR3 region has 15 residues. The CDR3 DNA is TGTGCCAGCAGTCGGGACAGGGAGAGCTACAATGAGCAGTTCTTC. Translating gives CASSRDRESYNEQFF.

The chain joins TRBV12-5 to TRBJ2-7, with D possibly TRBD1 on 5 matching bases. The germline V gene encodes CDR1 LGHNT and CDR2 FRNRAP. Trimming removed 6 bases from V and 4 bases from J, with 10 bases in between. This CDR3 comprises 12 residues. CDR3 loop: CASGPDRYEQYF. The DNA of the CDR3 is TGTGCTAGTGGACCCGACAGATACGAGCAGTACTTC.

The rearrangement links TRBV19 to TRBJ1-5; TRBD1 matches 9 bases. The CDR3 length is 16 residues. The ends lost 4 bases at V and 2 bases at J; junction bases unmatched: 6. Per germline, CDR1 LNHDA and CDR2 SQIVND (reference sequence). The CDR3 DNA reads TGTGCCAGTAGTACCACAGGGGGCACGGGCAATCAGCCCCAGCATTTT. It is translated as CASSTTGGTGNQPQHF.

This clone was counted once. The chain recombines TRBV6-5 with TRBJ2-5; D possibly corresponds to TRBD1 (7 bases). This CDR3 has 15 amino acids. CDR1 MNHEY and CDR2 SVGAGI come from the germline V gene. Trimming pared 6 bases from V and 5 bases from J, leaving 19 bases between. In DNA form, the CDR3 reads TGTGCCAGCAGGAAGGACCAACAGGGGAGGGAGACCCAGTACTTC. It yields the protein CASRKDQQGRETQYF.

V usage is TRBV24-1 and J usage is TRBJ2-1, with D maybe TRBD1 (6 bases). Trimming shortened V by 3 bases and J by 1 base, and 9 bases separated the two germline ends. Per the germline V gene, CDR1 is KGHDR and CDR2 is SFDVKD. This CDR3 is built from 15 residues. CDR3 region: CATSDQTGSYNEQFF. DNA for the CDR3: TGTGCCACCAGTGATCAAACAGGGTCCTACAATGAGCAGTTCTTC.

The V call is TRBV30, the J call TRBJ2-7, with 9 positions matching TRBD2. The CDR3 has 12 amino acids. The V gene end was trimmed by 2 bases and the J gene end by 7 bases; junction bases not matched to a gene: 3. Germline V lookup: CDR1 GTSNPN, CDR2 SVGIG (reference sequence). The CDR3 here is CAWSSGRSEQYF. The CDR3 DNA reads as TGTGCCTGGAGTAGCGGGAGGAGTGAGCAGTACTTC. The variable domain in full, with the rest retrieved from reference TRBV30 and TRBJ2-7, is SQTIHQWPATLVQPVGSPLSLECTVEGTSNPNLYWYRQAAGRGLQLLFYSVGIGQISSEVPQNLSASRPQDRQFILSSKKLLLSDSGFYLCAWSSGRSEQYFGPGTRLTVT.

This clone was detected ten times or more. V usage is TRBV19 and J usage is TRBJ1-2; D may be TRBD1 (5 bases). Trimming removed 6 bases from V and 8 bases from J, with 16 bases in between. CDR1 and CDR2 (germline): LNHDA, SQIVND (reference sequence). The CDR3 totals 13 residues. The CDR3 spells CASRDGGVKGYTF. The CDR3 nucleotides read TGTGCCAGTAGAGACGGGGGAGTGAAGGGCTACACCTTC.